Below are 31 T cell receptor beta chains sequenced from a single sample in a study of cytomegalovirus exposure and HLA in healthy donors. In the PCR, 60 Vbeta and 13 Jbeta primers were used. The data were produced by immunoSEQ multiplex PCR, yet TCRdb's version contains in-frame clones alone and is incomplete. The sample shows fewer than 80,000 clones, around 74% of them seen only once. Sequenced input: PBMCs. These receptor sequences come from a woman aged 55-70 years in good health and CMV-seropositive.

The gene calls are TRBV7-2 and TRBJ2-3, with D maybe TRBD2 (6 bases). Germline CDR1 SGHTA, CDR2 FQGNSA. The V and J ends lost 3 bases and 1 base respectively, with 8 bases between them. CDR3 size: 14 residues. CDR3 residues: CASSLTRRTDTQYF. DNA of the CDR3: TGTGCCAGCAGCTTGACTAGACGCACAGATACGCAGTATTTT.

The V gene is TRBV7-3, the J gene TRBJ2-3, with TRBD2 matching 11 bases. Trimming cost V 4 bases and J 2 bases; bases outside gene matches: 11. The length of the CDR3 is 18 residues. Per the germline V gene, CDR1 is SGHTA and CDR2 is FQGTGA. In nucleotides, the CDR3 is TGTGCCAGCAGCTCGCAAGGGACTAGCGGAAAAAACACAGATACGCAGTATTTT. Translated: CASSSQGTSGKNTDTQYF.

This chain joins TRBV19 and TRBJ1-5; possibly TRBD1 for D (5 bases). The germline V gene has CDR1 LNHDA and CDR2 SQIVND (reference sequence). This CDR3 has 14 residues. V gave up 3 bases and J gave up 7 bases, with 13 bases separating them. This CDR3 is CASSMAGIAQPQHF. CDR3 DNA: TGTGCCAGTAGTATGGCAGGGATTGCCCAGCCCCAGCATTTT. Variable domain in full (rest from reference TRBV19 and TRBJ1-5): DGGITQSPKYLFRKEGQNVTLSCEQNLNHDAMYWYRQDPGQGLRLIYYSQIVNDFQKGDIAEGYSVSREKKESFPLTVTSAQKNPTAFYLCASSMAGIAQPQHFGDGTRLSIL.

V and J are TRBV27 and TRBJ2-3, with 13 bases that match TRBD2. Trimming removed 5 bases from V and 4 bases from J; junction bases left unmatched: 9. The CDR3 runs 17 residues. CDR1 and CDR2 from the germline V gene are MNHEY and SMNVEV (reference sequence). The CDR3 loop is CASSTSGGASLADTQYF. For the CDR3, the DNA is TGTGCCAGCAGTACTAGCGGGGGGGCCTCTCTTGCAGATACGCAGTATTTT.

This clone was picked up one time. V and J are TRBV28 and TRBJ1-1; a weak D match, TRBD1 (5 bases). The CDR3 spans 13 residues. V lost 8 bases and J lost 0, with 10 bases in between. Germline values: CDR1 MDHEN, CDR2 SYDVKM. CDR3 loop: CASCTGLNTEAFF. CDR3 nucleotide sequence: TGTGCCAGCTGTACAGGTTTGAACACTGAAGCTTTCTTT.

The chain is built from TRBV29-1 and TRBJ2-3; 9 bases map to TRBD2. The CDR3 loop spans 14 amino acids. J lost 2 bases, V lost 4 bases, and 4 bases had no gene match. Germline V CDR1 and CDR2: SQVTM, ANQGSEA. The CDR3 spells CSVVGTSSTDTQYF. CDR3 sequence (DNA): TGCAGCGTTGTCGGGACTAGCTCCACAGATACGCAGTATTTT.

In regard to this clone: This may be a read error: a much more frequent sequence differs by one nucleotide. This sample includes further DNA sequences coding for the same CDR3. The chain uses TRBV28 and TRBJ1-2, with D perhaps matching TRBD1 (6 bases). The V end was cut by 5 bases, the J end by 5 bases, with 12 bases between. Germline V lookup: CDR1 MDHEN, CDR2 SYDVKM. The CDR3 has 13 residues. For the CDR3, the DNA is TGTGCCAGCAGTCTAACAGGGCGATATGGCTACACCTTC. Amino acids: CASSLTGRYGYTF.

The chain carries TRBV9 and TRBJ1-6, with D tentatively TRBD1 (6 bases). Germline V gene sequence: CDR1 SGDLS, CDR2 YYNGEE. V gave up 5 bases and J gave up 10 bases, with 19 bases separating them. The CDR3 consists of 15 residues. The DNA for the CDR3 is TGTGCCAGCAGTCTACAGGGCGGTCAGGGGTCACCCCTCCACTTT. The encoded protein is CASSLQGGQGSPLHF.

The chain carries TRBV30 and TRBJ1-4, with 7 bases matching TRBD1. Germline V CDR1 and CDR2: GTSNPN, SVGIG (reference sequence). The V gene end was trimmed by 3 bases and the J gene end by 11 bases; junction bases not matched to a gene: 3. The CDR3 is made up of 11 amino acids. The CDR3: CAWRTGRKLFF. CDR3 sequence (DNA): TGTGCCTGGAGGACAGGGAGGAAACTGTTTTTT.

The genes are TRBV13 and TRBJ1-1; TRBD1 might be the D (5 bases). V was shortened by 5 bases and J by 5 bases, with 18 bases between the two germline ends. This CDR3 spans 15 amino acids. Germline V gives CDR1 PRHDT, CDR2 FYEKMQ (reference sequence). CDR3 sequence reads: CASSPPPGRRTEAFF. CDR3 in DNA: TGTGCCAGCAGCCCCCCCCCAGGGCGTAGAACTGAAGCTTTCTTT. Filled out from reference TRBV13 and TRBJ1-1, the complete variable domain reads AAGVIQSPRHLIKEKRETATLKCYPIPRHDTVYWYQQGPGQDPQFLISFYEKMQSDKGSIPDRFSAQQFSDYHSELNMSSLELGDSALYFCASSPPPGRRTEAFFGQGTRLTVV.

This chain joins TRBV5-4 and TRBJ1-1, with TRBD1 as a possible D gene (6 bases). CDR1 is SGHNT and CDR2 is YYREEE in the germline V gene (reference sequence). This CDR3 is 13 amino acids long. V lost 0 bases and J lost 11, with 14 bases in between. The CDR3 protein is CASSLGGQPGAFF. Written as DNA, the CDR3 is TGTGCCAGCAGCTTGGGAGGACAGCCTGGGGCTTTCTTT.

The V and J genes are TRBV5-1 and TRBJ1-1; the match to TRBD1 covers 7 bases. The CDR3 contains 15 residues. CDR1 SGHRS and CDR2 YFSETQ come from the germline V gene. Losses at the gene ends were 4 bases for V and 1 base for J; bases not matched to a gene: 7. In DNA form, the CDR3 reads TGCGCCAGCAGCCCTTGGGACAGAGGGAACACTGAAGCTTTCTTT. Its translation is CASSPWDRGNTEAFF.

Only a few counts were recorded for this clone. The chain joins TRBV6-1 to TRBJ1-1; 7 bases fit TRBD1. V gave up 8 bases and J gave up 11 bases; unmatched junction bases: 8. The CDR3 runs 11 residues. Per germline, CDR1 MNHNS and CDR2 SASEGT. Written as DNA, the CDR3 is TGTGCCAGCCTCCAGGGGGTATGGGCTTTCTTT. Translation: CASLQGVWAFF.

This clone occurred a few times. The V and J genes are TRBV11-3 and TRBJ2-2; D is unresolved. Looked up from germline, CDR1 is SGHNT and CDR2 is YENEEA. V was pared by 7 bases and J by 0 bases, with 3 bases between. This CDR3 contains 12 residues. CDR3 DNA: TGTGCCAGCACCTCGAACACCGGGGAGCTGTTTTTT. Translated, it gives CASTSNTGELFF.

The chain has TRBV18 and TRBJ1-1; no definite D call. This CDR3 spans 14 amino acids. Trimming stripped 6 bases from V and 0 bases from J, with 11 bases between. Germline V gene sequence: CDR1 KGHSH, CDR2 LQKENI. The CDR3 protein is CASSPRQLNTEAFF. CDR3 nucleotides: TGTGCCAGCTCCCCCAGACAATTGAACACTGAAGCTTTCTTT.

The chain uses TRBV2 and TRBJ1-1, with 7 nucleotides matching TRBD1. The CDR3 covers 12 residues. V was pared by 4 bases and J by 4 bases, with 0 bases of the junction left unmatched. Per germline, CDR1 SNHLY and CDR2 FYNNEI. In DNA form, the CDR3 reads TGTGCCAGCAGTGGGGACAGCACTGAAGCTTTCTTT. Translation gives CASSGDSTEAFF.

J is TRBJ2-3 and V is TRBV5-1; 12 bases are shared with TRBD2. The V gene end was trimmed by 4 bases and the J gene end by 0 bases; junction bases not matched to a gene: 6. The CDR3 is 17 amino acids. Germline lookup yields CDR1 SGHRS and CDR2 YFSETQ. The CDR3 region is CASSPLAGGPSTDTQYF. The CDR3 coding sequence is TGCGCCAGCAGCCCACTAGCGGGGGGCCCTAGCACAGATACGCAGTATTTT.

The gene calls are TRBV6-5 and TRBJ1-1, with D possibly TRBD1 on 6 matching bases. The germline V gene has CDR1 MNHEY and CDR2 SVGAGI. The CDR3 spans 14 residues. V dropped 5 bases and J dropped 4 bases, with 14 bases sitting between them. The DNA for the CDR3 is TGTGCCAGCAGTACCCCTGAGGGGGTCACTGAAGCTTTCTTT. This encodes CASSTPEGVTEAFF.

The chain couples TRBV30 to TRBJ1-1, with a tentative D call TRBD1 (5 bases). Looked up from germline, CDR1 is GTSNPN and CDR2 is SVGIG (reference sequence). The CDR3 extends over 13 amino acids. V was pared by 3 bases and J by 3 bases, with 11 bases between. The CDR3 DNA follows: TGTGCCTGGAGCTCTGGGGGGTACACTGAAGCTTTCTTT. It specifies CAWSSGGYTEAFF.

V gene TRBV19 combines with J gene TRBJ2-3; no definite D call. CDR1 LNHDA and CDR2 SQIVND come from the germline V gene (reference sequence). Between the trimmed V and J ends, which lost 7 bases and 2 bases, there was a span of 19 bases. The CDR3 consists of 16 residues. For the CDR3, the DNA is TGTGCCAGTATTTCATTCATCATAGCCGACACAGATACGCAGTATTTT. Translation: CASISFIIADTDTQYF.

This CDR3 is CASSQQHRQINEKLFF. The CDR3, as DNA: TGCGCCAGCAGCCAACAGCACCGACAAATTAATGAAAAACTGTTTTTT. The rearrangement joins TRBV4-1 to TRBJ1-4; D remains ambiguous. Germline loops: CDR1 MGHRA, CDR2 YSYEKL. V was cut by 2 bases and J by 4 bases, with 14 bases left in between. The CDR3 is made up of 16 amino acids.

DNA of the CDR3: TGCGCCAGCAGCTTGGCCGGGACAGGGGGCAATCAGCCCCAGCATTTT. It specifies CASSLAGTGGNQPQHF. The J gene is TRBJ1-5, the V gene TRBV5-1; TRBD1 aligns across 10 bases. Germline loops: CDR1 SGHRS, CDR2 YFSETQ. Trimming removed 0 bases from V and 2 bases from J; junction bases left unmatched: 2. The CDR3 totals 16 residues.

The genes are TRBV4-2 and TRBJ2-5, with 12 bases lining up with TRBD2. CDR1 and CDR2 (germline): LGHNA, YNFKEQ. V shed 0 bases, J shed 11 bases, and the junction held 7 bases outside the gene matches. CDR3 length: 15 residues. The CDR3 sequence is CASSQDPLAGGTQYF. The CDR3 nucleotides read TGTGCCAGCAGCCAAGATCCCCTAGCGGGAGGGACTCAGTACTTC.

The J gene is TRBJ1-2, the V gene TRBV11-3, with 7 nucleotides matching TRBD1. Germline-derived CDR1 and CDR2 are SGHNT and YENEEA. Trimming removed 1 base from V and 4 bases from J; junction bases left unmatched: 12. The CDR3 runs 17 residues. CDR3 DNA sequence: TGTGCCAGCAGCTTAGGAGGGGCCCAGGGGGTGATCTATGGCTACACCTTC. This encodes CASSLGGAQGVIYGYTF.

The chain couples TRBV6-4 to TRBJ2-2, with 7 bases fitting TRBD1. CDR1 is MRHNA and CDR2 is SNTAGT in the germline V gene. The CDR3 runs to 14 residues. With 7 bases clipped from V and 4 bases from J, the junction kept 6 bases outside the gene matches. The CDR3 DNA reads TGTGCCAGCACGGGGACAGCCGGCACCGGGGAGCTGTTTTTT. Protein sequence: CASTGTAGTGELFF.

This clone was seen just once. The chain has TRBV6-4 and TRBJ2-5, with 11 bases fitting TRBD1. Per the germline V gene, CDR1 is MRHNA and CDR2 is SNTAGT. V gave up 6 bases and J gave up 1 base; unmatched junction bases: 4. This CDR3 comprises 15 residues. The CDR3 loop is CASSEGTGGQETQYF. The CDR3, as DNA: TGTGCCAGCAGCGAGGGGACAGGGGGCCAAGAGACCCAGTACTTC.

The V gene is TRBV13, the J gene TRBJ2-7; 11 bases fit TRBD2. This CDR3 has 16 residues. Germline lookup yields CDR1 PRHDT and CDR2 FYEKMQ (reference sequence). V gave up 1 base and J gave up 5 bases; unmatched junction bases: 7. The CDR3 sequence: CASSLAPLAGGDEQYF. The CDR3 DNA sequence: TGTGCCAGCAGCTTAGCCCCCTTAGCGGGGGGGGACGAGCAGTACTTC.

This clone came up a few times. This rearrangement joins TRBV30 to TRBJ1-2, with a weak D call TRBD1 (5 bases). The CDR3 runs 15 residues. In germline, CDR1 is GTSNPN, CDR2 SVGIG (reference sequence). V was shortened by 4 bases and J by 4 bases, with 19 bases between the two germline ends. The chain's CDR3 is CAWKVPGKGAYGYTF. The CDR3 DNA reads TGTGCCTGGAAGGTTCCAGGGAAGGGCGCCTATGGCTACACCTTC.

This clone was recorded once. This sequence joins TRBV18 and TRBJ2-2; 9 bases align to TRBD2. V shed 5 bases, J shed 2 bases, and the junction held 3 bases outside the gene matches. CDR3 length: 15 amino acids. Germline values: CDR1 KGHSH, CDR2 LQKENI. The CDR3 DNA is TGTGCCAGCTCATCGACTAGCGGTAACACCGGGGAGCTGTTTTTT. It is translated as CASSSTSGNTGELFF.

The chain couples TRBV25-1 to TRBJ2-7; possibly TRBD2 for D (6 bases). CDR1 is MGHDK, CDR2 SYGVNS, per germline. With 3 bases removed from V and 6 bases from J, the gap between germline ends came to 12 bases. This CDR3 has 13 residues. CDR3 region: CASSEGGSGEQYF. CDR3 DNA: TGTGCCAGCAGTGAGGGGGGAAGTGGCGAGCAGTACTTC.

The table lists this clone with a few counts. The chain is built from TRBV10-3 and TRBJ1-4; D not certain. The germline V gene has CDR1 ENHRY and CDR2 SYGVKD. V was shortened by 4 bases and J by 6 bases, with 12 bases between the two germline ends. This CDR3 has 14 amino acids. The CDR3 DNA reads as TGTGCCATCAGTGTCGGAGTTAGCGATGAAAAACTGTTTTTT. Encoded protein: CAISVGVSDEKLFF.